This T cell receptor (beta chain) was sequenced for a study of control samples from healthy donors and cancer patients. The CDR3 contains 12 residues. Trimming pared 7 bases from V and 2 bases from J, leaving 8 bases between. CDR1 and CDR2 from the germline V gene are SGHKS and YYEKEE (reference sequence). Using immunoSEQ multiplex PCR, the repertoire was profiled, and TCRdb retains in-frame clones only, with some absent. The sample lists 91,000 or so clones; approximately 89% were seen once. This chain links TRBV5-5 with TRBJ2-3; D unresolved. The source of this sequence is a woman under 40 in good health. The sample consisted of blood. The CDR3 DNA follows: TGTGCCAGCTCCCTCGACACAGATACGCAGTATTTT. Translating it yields CASSLDTDTQYF.